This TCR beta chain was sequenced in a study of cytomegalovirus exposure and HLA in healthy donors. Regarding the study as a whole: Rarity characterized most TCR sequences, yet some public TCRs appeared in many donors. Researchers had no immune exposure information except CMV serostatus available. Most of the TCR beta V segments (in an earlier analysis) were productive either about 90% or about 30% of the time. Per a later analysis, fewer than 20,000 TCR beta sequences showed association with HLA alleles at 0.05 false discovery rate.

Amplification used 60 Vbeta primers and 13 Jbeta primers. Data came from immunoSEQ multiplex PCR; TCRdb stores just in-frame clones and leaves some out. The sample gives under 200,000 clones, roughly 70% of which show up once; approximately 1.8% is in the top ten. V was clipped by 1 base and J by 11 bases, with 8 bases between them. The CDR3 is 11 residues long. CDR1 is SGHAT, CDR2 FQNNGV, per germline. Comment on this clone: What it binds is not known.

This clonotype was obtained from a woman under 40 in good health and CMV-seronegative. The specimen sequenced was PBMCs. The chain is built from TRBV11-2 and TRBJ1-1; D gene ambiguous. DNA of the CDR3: TGTGCCAGCAGCTTAGCGCAACAGGCTTTCTTT. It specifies CASSLAQQAFF.